This T cell receptor beta chain was sequenced in a study of graft-versus-host responses after intestinal transplantation (dated by TCRdb to the early 2020s). Regarding the complete study: Multivisceral, liver-intestinal, or isolated intestinal transplants were received by the recipients. Rather than going through the commercial service, samples from three later patients were sequenced in-house on an Illumina MiSeq and processed with MiXCR. A cohort of under 30 intestinal transplant recipients, including one retransplant, was enrolled, and a few patients lacking pretransplant specimens were excluded. Alloreactive clones were identified by sequencing pre-transplant mixed lymphocyte reaction products and comparing these products with unstimulated pre-transplant donor and recipient T cells. Every recipient was given anti-thymocyte globulin induction, then maintenance tacrolimus and steroids for about three years. After intestinal transplantation, graft-versus-host and host-versus-graft alloreactive T cell clones were followed in the graft, circulation and bone marrow using bulk TCR-beta CDR3 sequencing. A peak of at least 4% donor T cells among recipient peripheral blood mononuclear cells was the definition used for donor T cell macrochimerism.

The time point label on this specimen signifies: cells obtained before transplantation from donor or recipient. CD3+CD4+ and CD3+CD8+ populations were FACS-sorted from unstimulated pre-transplant donor and recipient cells taken from spleen or lymph nodes. Regarding this clone: No cognate antigen has been identified for it. One base away there is no much larger clone; base qualities are not given.

To prepare the library, the immunoSEQ multiplex PCR assay was applied. For most patients, genomic DNA was isolated using the Qiagen DNeasy Blood and Tissue Kit and was shipped frozen to Adaptive Biotechnologies for TCR sequencing. For most patients, high-throughput TCR-beta CDR3 sequencing of genomic DNA was performed by Adaptive Biotechnologies. Per the original workflow: TCR sequencing data were retrieved from Adaptive's ImmunoSEQ software for some 17 patients, whereas a few other patients were processed with MiXCR and VDJtools. To correct CD4 versus CD8 sorting errors, sequences present in both subsets at a frequency ratio below 5:1 were removed. CDR3 nucleotide sequences shared between donor and recipient were removed because their origin could not be assigned. Alloreactive clones required at least 2-fold expansion over unstimulated cells and minimum CFSE-low frequency of 0.002% (template counts) or 0.001% (read counts). Clones were considered mappable if detected in sequenced pre-transplant spleen, lymph node, or MLR CFSE-low populations of the donor or recipient. Cumulative frequency of alloreactive clones was calculated as a percentage of all sequences weighted by copy number. The immuneACCESS repertoire file appears here via TCRdb, limited to in-frame rearrangements. These files lack a portion of the clones; in checked studies, under half of the deficit traces to unresolved V genes, and the cause of the others is not known. V and J calls and clone size are as listed in that table; D and trimming were resolved from the DNA. Across this sample there are 90,000 to 150,000 clones, with just under 95% seen only once. More than 0.1% of the sample is held by the ten biggest clonotypes.

The germline V and J ends show losses of 7 bases and 0 bases respectively, and no gene match explains 12 bases of the junction. From cysteine to phenylalanine, the CDR3 is 18 amino acids long. Solely the CDR3 DNA is kept, with 54 bases framed from the first base. CDR1 and CDR2 (LNHDA, SQIVND) derive from the germline V gene (reference sequence). Paper-wide results and their limitations: Early after transplant, peak levels of circulating GvH clones were associated with declines in HvG clones. GvH clones were detected in recipient bone marrow, and some appeared earlier in ileal mucosa or blood, consistent with an intestinal mucosal origin. The relatively low number and heterogeneity of intestinal transplant patients limited the conclusions. High GvH to HvG T cell clonal ratios were observed in the allografts of patients with donor T cell macrochimerism.

Here the sequenced sample was unstimulated CD4+ T cells sorted from spleen or lymph node cells, taken before intestinal transplant. This clonotype originated in a human donor who received an intestinal transplant. The rearrangement joined TRBV19 to TRBJ2-6; 7 bases in the junction line up with TRBD1. Here is the DNA: TGTGCCAGTACTGGATCGAGGGGGCGCTTCTCTGGGGCCAACGTCCTGACTTTC. It codes for CASTGSRGRFSGANVLTF.